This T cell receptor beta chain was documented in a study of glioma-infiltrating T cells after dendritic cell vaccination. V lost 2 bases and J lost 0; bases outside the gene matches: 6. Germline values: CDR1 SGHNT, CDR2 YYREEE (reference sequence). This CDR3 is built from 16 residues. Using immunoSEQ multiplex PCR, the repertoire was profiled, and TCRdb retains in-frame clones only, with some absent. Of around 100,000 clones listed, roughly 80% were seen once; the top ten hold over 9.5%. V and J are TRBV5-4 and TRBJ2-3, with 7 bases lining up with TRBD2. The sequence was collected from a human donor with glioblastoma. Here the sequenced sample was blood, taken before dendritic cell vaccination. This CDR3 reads CASSFALAASTDTQYF. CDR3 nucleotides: TGTGCCAGCAGCTTCGCCCTAGCGGCTAGCACAGATACGCAGTATTTT.